This passage covers 32 T cell receptor beta chains from one sample sequenced in a study of cytomegalovirus exposure and HLA in healthy donors. A multiplex PCR was run with 60 Vbeta primers and 13 Jbeta primers. TCRdb's table, derived via immunoSEQ multiplex PCR, lists solely in-frame clones and lacks some. The repertoire holds about 180,000 clones, with 65% to 85% as singletons. The material sequenced was PBMCs. The receptor set was obtained from a girl aged 10 to 17 in good health and CMV-seropositive.

The V gene is TRBV10-2, the J gene TRBJ2-1; D gene uncertain. Germline CDR1 reads WSHSY; CDR2 reads SAAADI. The CDR3 contains 11 residues. V shed 3 bases and J shed 8 bases, with 5 bases lying between them. The CDR3 sequence is CASSDTYEQFF. Written as DNA, the CDR3 is TGCGCCAGCAGTGACACTTATGAGCAGTTCTTC.

This clone was seen just once. The genes are TRBV7-2 and TRBJ2-1; 10 bases are a match to TRBD2. V shed 2 bases and J 2 bases; nucleotides not matched to a gene: 3. The germline CDR1 and CDR2 sequences are SGHTA and FQGNSA. The CDR3 has 16 amino acids. CDR3 region: CASSLRTSGTYNEQFF. The CDR3 region has the DNA TGTGCCAGCAGCTTAAGAACTAGCGGGACCTACAATGAGCAGTTCTTC.

The gene calls are TRBV7-6 and TRBJ1-1; maybe TRBD1 (6 bases). This CDR3 is built from 15 residues. V lost 5 bases, J lost 0 bases, and 13 bases lay in between. Germline lookup yields CDR1 SGHVS and CDR2 FNYEAQ. The chain's CDR3 is CASSPRQVLNTEAFF. DNA for the CDR3: TGTGCCAGCAGCCCCCGACAGGTATTGAACACTGAAGCTTTCTTT.

This clone was counted once. V usage is TRBV5-4 and J usage is TRBJ2-2; tentatively, D is TRBD2 (5 bases). Trimming cost V 4 bases and J 1 base, with 8 bases left between them. The V gene's germline CDR1 is SGHNT and CDR2 YYREEE (reference sequence). This CDR3 contains 14 residues. The CDR3 spells CASSRGLNTGELFF. As DNA, the CDR3 is TGTGCCAGCAGCCGAGGGTTGAACACCGGGGAGCTGTTTTTT.

The chain recombines TRBV7-9 with TRBJ1-2, with D possibly being TRBD1 (6 bases). The V end was cut by 5 bases, the J end by 6 bases, with 22 bases between. The CDR3 extends over 16 amino acids. The germline V gene encodes CDR1 SEHNR and CDR2 FQNEAQ (reference sequence). The CDR3 loop is CASSPPQLSGADGYTF. CDR3 nucleotides: TGTGCCAGCAGCCCACCGCAGTTATCAGGGGCCGATGGCTACACCTTC.

CDR3 coding DNA: TGCGCCAGCAGCGGAGGGATGAACACTGAAGCTTTCTTT. Translation gives CASSGGMNTEAFF. V usage is TRBV5-1 and J usage is TRBJ1-1; D is unresolved. The CDR3 sequence is 13 residues long. The ends were cut back, 4 bases at V and 0 bases at J, with 7 bases in the middle. The germline gives CDR1 SGHRS, CDR2 YFSETQ.

The chain employs TRBV7-6 and TRBJ2-3; D perhaps matches TRBD2 (5 bases). CDR1 is SGHVS and CDR2 is FNYEAQ in the germline V gene. The CDR3 is 16 residues long. V was cut by 2 bases and J by 2 bases, with 14 bases left in between. CDR3 sequence (DNA): TGTGCCAGCAGCTTATTAATAGGTCTAGCCACAGATACGCAGTATTTT. Translating gives CASSLLIGLATDTQYF.

The V call is TRBV4-3, the J call TRBJ2-2, with no clear D. Looked up from germline, CDR1 is LGHNA and CDR2 is YSLEER. CDR3 length equals 14 residues. Trimming removed 0 bases at V and 6 bases at J, with 8 bases between. In DNA form, the CDR3 reads TGCGCCAGCAGCCAAGATCTAAGCCCCGGGGAGCTGTTTTTT. Its translation is CASSQDLSPGELFF.

This sequence joins TRBV30 and TRBJ2-3; the D gene is possibly TRBD1 (5 bases). Germline V gene lookup returns CDR1 GTSNPN and CDR2 SVGIG (reference sequence). V was cut by 0 bases and J by 5 bases, with 9 bases left in between. The CDR3 has 13 amino acids. The DNA for the CDR3 is TGTGCCTGGAGTGTCAGGGCGGAAGATACGCAGTATTTT. Protein: CAWSVRAEDTQYF.

This chain links TRBV4-1 with TRBJ2-1, with D maybe TRBD2 (6 bases). Germline CDR1 reads MGHRA; CDR2 reads YSYEKL. This CDR3 is built from 15 residues. V was trimmed by 1 base and J by 4 bases, leaving 11 bases between them. The CDR3 loop reads CASSQVWLAYNEQFF. CDR3 nucleotide sequence: TGCGCCAGCAGCCAAGTTTGGCTAGCGTACAATGAGCAGTTCTTC.

The chain carries TRBV28 and TRBJ1-1; D is uncertain. From germline, CDR1 is MDHEN and CDR2 SYDVKM. There are 13 residues in the CDR3. The V end lost 8 bases, the J end lost 0 bases, and 10 bases lay between the germline ends. The CDR3 protein is CASSLGLNTEAFF. CDR3 sequence (DNA): TGTGCCAGCTCTCTAGGTTTGAACACTGAAGCTTTCTTT. Supplemented by reference TRBV28 and TRBJ1-1, the full variable domain reads DVKVTQSSRYLVKRTGEKVFLECVQDMDHENMFWYRQDPGLGLRLIYFSYDVKMKEKGDIPEGYSVSREKKERFSLILESASTNQTSMYLCASSLGLNTEAFFGQGTRLTVV.

V usage is TRBV5-1 and J usage is TRBJ2-5, with 8 bases aligning to TRBD1. The CDR3 has 14 amino acids. Per the germline V gene, CDR1 is SGHRS and CDR2 is YFSETQ. The V gene end was trimmed by 2 bases and the J gene end by 13 bases; junction bases not matched to a gene: 13. In nucleotides, the CDR3 is TGCGCCAGCAGCTTCGACGGACAGGGTTCAGCACCGTACTTC. Its translation is CASSFDGQGSAPYF.

This chain connects TRBV29-1 to TRBJ1-1; D remains ambiguous. Deletions cut 1 base from V and 1 base from J, with 10 bases between. This CDR3 comprises 14 residues. Looked up from germline, CDR1 is SQVTM and CDR2 is ANQGSEA. The DNA for the CDR3 is TGCAGCGTTGAAGGTGAGACACAGAACACTGAAGCTTTCTTT. This translates into CSVEGETQNTEAFF.

This clone was seen only a few times. V usage is TRBV6-6 and J usage is TRBJ2-7; D gene uncertain. The CDR3 is 11 amino acids. Germline CDR1 reads MNHNY; CDR2 reads SVGAGI (reference sequence). V lost 5 bases to trimming and J lost 5 bases, with 7 bases between them. As DNA, the CDR3 is TGTGCCAGCAGTCTGGGCGACGAGCAGTACTTC. Translating it yields CASSLGDEQYF.

The chain combines TRBV19 with TRBJ1-2; D may be TRBD1 (5 bases). This CDR3 has 14 residues. V dropped 7 bases and J dropped 2 bases, with 14 bases sitting between them. Germline V CDR1 and CDR2: LNHDA, SQIVND (reference sequence). DNA for the CDR3: TGTGCCAGTAATGGACACAAATCGAACTATGGCTACACCTTC. Its protein product is CASNGHKSNYGYTF. Full variable domain (rest looked up from reference TRBV19 and TRBJ1-2): DGGITQSPKYLFRKEGQNVTLSCEQNLNHDAMYWYRQDPGQGLRLIYYSQIVNDFQKGDIAEGYSVSREKKESFPLTVTSAQKNPTAFYLCASNGHKSNYGYTFGSGTRLTVV.

V usage is TRBV6-1 and J usage is TRBJ1-5, with 9 positions matching TRBD1. The germline V gene encodes CDR1 MNHNS and CDR2 SASEGT. CDR3 length: 13 amino acids. J lost 4 bases, V lost 11 bases, and 6 bases had no gene match. The CDR3 DNA reads TGTGCCGCGGGACAGGGACGTAATCAGCCCCAGCATTTT. This sequence encodes CAAGQGRNQPQHF.

This rearrangement joins TRBV10-3 to TRBJ2-1, with D possibly being TRBD2 (6 bases). In germline, CDR1 is ENHRY, CDR2 SYGVKD. The V gene lost 11 bases and the J gene lost 5 bases, with 22 bases spanning the gap. This CDR3 comprises 15 residues. In DNA form, the CDR3 reads TGTGCCGTTCACCGGGGCGGGAAAATGGACAATGAGCAGTTCTTC. Its protein product is CAVHRGGKMDNEQFF.

The rearrangement joins TRBV5-1 to TRBJ2-5; the D gene is possibly TRBD1 (8 bases). Germline V gives CDR1 SGHRS, CDR2 YFSETQ. Trimming pared 4 bases from V and 5 bases from J, leaving 18 bases between. This CDR3 has 15 amino acids. DNA for the CDR3: TGCGCCAGCAGCACTGGACAGGGAGGGTCGGAGACCCAGTACTTC. Its translation: CASSTGQGGSETQYF.

This clone was seen more than once but under ten times. This rearrangement joins TRBV7-9 to TRBJ1-5; TRBD1 agrees at 8 bases. CDR1 is SEHNR and CDR2 is FQNEAQ in the germline V gene (reference sequence). J lost 7 bases, V lost 5 bases, and 10 bases had no gene match. This CDR3 contains 15 residues. CDR3 residues: CASSRGGQGGQPQHF. The DNA of the CDR3 is TGTGCCAGCAGCAGGGGTGGACAGGGCGGGCAGCCCCAGCATTTT.

This chain uses TRBV11-2 with TRBJ2-7, with 7 positions matching TRBD2. The CDR3 runs to 17 residues. Looked up from germline, CDR1 is SGHAT and CDR2 is FQNNGV. The junction had 9 bases not matched to a gene; V was cut back by 1 base and J by 0 bases. CDR3 residues: CASSLASGGRASYEQYF. DNA of the CDR3: TGTGCCAGCAGCTTAGCATCTGGTGGGAGGGCCTCCTACGAGCAGTACTTC.

This clone was recorded only once. The chain is built from TRBV10-1 and TRBJ2-2, with 9 bases fitting TRBD2. J lost 2 bases, V lost 8 bases, and 6 bases had no gene match. The CDR3 loop spans 15 amino acids. Germline CDR1 WNHNN, CDR2 SYGVQD (reference sequence). CDR3 DNA: TGCGCCAGCTCAGTTAGCGGGAGAAACACCGGGGAGCTGTTTTTT. This sequence encodes CASSVSGRNTGELFF.

CDR3 amino acids: CASSWARGNEQFF. The CDR3 region has the DNA TGTGCCAGTAGTTGGGCCAGGGGGAATGAGCAGTTCTTC. This chain links TRBV19 with TRBJ2-1, with TRBD1 identical over 7 bases. The germline V gene encodes CDR1 LNHDA and CDR2 SQIVND (reference sequence). Germline trimming cut 5 bases from V and 7 bases from J; bases unmatched to any gene: 5. CDR3 length: 13 amino acids.

V is TRBV25-1 and J is TRBJ2-3, with 10 bases that match TRBD2. The CDR3 is made up of 16 amino acids. Germline assignment: CDR1 MGHDK and CDR2 SYGVNS. The V segment lost 1 base and the J segment 4 bases; nucleotides outside the gene matches: 5. The CDR3 reads CASSEWASGSSDTQYF. In nucleotides, the CDR3 is TGTGCCAGCAGTGAATGGGCTAGCGGGAGTTCAGATACGCAGTATTTT.

This clone was recorded a few times. This chain links TRBV5-1 with TRBJ1-2, with 10 bases fitting TRBD1. V shed 3 bases and J 6 bases; nucleotides not matched to a gene: 5. The CDR3 has 14 amino acids. The germline V gene encodes CDR1 SGHRS and CDR2 YFSETQ. CDR3: CASSWLGTGDGYTF. For the CDR3, the DNA is TGCGCCAGCAGCTGGCTGGGGACAGGGGATGGCTACACCTTC.

The chain carries TRBV4-3 and TRBJ2-2; perhaps TRBD2 as D (6 bases). CDR1 LGHNA and CDR2 YSLEER come from the germline V gene. The CDR3 runs to 17 residues. V lost 0 bases, J lost 1 base, and 12 bases lay in between. The CDR3 coding sequence is TGCGCCAGCAGCCAAGATGAGGGAGGCGTGAACACCGGGGAGCTGTTTTTT. Translated: CASSQDEGGVNTGELFF.

This chain uses TRBV19 with TRBJ2-1; D gene uncertain. The V gene lost 5 bases and the J gene lost 7 bases, with 15 bases spanning the gap. The CDR3 is 14 residues long. Germline CDR1 reads LNHDA; CDR2 reads SQIVND (reference sequence). The chain's CDR3 is CASSPRPRGNEQFF. CDR3 sequence (DNA): TGTGCCAGTAGTCCCCGACCGAGAGGAAATGAGCAGTTCTTC.

This clone was observed a few times. The rearrangement links TRBV15 to TRBJ2-7; no firm D call. CDR1 LNHNV and CDR2 YYDKDF come from the germline V gene (reference sequence). Trimming pared 0 bases from V and 7 bases from J, leaving 10 bases between. This CDR3 is 13 amino acids long. This CDR3 reads CATSRDTGGEQYF. The CDR3 DNA reads as TGTGCCACCAGCAGAGATACTGGCGGTGAGCAGTACTTC. The full variable domain, with the rest looked up from reference TRBV15 and TRBJ2-7, is DAMVIQNPRYQVTQFGKPVTLSCSQTLNHNVMYWYQQKSSQAPKLLFHYYDKDFNNEADTPDNFQSRRPNTSFCFLDIRSPGLGDTAMYLCATSRDTGGEQYFGPGTRLTVT.

This chain uses TRBV6-5 with TRBJ1-4, with D perhaps matching TRBD1 (6 bases). The V and J ends lost 2 bases and 7 bases respectively, with 17 bases between them. The germline V gene has CDR1 MNHEY and CDR2 SVGAGI. This CDR3 is built from 16 residues. The CDR3 protein is CASSYPRGGWSEKLFF. Written as DNA, the CDR3 is TGTGCCAGCAGTTACCCTCGGGGGGGCTGGAGTGAAAAACTGTTTTTT.

This clone was seen a few times. The chain uses TRBV6-5 and TRBJ2-7; weak D call: TRBD1 (6 bases). Germline V lookup: CDR1 MNHEY, CDR2 SVGAGI. The CDR3 runs to 15 residues. Trimming took 6 bases from V and 3 from J, leaving 18 bases between them. This CDR3 reads CASSHVQDSLYEQYF. The CDR3 bases are TGTGCCAGCAGCCATGTACAGGACAGCCTCTACGAGCAGTACTTC.

This chain joins TRBV27 and TRBJ1-5, with unresolved D. V lost 4 bases, J lost 0 bases, and 10 bases lay in between. CDR3 length: 15 residues. The germline gives CDR1 MNHEY, CDR2 SMNVEV (reference sequence). Here the CDR3 reads CASSSDGYSNQPQHF. CDR3 sequence (DNA): TGTGCCAGCAGTTCCGACGGGTATAGCAATCAGCCCCAGCATTTT.

The V and J genes are TRBV4-1 and TRBJ2-7; tentative D call: TRBD1 (6 bases). This CDR3 contains 15 residues. V was pared by 4 bases and J by 3 bases, with 16 bases between. The germline CDR1 and CDR2 sequences are MGHRA and YSYEKL. The CDR3 DNA sequence: TGCGCCAGCAGCCTCCGCCGGGACAACGACTACGAGCAGTACTTC. Residues: CASSLRRDNDYEQYF.

V is TRBV27 and J is TRBJ1-2, with D unclear. This CDR3 comprises 15 residues. Germline V gives CDR1 MNHEY, CDR2 SMNVEV (reference sequence). The ends were cut back, 0 bases at V and 2 bases at J, with 10 bases in the middle. CDR3 residues: CASSLSGNLNYGYTF. In nucleotides, the CDR3 is TGTGCCAGCAGTTTATCGGGCAACCTGAACTATGGCTACACCTTC.